Below, one T cell receptor beta chain is given with its context. As yet, its antigen is unknown. Trimming took 5 bases from V and 1 from J, leaving 6 bases between them. The CDR3 spans 13 residues. CDR1 is MDHEN, CDR2 SYDVKM, per germline. The table came from immunoSEQ multiplex PCR; TCRdb's copy has only in-frame clones and leaves some out. The sample yields more than 35,000 clones, 83% seen once. This sample was taken from a study of T cell responses to AZD1222 COVID-19 vaccine. Across the study: Second doses were pooled across both intervals (about 4 or about 12 weeks).

Study-wide points: An increase in Spike-specific TCR breadth and depth was observed after two AZD1222 doses. Donors were mostly white British, more females; clonal diversity possibly underestimated. There were repertoire samples only from the period after the peak T cell response.

Sequencing was performed on peripheral blood, taken on day 0 of AZD1222 vaccination. The rearrangement joins TRBV28 to TRBJ1-5; D call uncertain. This receptor was taken from an adult in good health. CDR3 protein: CASSANSNQPQHF. CDR3 DNA sequence: TGTGCCAGCAGTGCAAACAGCAATCAGCCCCAGCATTTT.